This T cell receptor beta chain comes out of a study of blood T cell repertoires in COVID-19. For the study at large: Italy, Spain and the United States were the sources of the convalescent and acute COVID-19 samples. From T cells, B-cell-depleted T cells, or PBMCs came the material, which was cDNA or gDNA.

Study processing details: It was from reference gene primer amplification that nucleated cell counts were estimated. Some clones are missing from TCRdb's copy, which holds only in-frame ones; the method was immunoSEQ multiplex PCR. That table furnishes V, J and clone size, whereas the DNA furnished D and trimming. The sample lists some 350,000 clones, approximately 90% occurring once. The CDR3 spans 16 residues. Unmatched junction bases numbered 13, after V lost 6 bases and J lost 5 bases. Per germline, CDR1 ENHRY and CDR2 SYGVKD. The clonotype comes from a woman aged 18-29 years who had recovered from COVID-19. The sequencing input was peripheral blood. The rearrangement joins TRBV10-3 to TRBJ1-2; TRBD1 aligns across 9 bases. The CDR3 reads CAISEGTGKRPYGYTF. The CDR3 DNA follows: TGTGCCATCAGCGAAGGGACAGGGAAAAGGCCTTATGGCTACACCTTC.